This TCR beta chain originates from a study of regulatory T cells in long-lasting Graves disease. Whole-study findings and limits: Persistent disease favored TRBV28, TRBJ1-2 and TRBJ2-5. Persistent patients had more shared public clonotypes (around 2,800) than new patients (approximately 920).

V dropped 5 bases and J dropped 2 bases, with 5 bases sitting between them. The CDR3 contains 12 residues. As to this clonotype: Its target is unknown.

Construction of TCR beta libraries relied on iRepertoire HTBI primers and on Arm-PCR targeting CDR3 regions. In TCRdb, the multiplex PCR reads were re-called with MiXCR into one record per CDR3 protein. Among around 460,000 distinct CDR3 sequences listed, roughly a fifth were seen once. Time point noted: persistent/refractory GD, antithyroid drugs over 5 years with positive TRAb. Researchers made the TCR library from RNA that was extracted from PBMCs. The chain employs TRBV12-3 or TRBV12-4 and TRBJ2-3; D gene ambiguous. The TCR originated in a female donor with Graves disease. The specimen comprised peripheral blood mononuclear cells (PBMCs), sampled when the disease was refractory, from a patient treated with antithyroid drugs. CDR3 region: CASSLHTDTQYF. DNA of the CDR3: TGTGCCAGCAGTCTACACACAGATACGCAGTATTTT.